The rows below give T cell receptor beta chains drawn from one sample of a study of blood T cell repertoires in COVID-19. Clones were sequenced by immunoSEQ multiplex PCR, and TCRdb holds only the in-frame ones, with some missing. The sample carries 150,000 to 160,000 clones, approximately 80% recorded once. Sequencing input: peripheral blood. The receptors derive from a woman in her fifties or sixties with acute or convalescent COVID-19. CDR3s include the opening cysteine and the closing phenylalanine or tryptophan.

V gene: TRBV5-1; CDR3 protein: CASSRELADTQYF
V gene: TRBV3-1/TRBV3-2; CDR3 protein: CASSQVERSSGRIGGSDTQYF
V gene: TRBV29-1; CDR3 protein: CSTTGTGGGTEAFF
V gene: TRBV7-6; CDR3 protein: CASSWSGGEQYF
V gene: TRBV14; CDR3 protein: CASSQDWDRGDEQFF
V gene: TRBV9; CDR3 protein: CASSVGGTSGVETQYF
V gene: TRBV10-1; CDR3 protein: CASSDRPYEQYF
V gene: TRBV4-3; CDR3 protein: CASAQGANTGELFF
V gene: TRBV12-3/TRBV12-4; CDR3 protein: CASSLRVRQFF
V gene: TRBV6-5; CDR3 protein: CASTKTSGSNEQFF
V gene: TRBV7-3; CDR3 protein: CASSPRQGAGELFF
V gene: TRBV10-3; CDR3 protein: CAISASDRGPGYGYTF
V gene: TRBV7-8; CDR3 protein: CASSFRTSGQETQYF
V gene: TRBV5-1; CDR3 protein: CASSRRGTSGSGYEQFF
V gene: TRBV9; CDR3 protein: CASSVGGQSSGANVLTF
V gene: TRBV28; CDR3 protein: CASIGGRHSGNTIYF
V gene: TRBV5-1; CDR3 protein: CASSLGQLITEAFF
V gene: TRBV6-5; CDR3 protein: CASSYGRTGGAGGYTF
V gene: TRBV4-2; CDR3 protein: CASSQDWRTGRRETQYF
V gene: TRBV6-2/TRBV6-3; CDR3 protein: CASSSQSSGKSYEQYF
V gene: TRBV5-4; CDR3 protein: CASSPPGLAGAKETQYF
V gene: TRBV10-3; CDR3 protein: CAIRRTGAYEQYF
V gene: TRBV7-7; CDR3 protein: CASSRTGGAGGNEQFF
V gene: TRBV7-2; CDR3 protein: CASSLARGGPEAFF
V gene: TRBV19; CDR3 protein: CASSSGQGQDTQYF
V gene: TRBV27; CDR3 protein: CASSMGTGGNTEAFF
V gene: TRBV6-5; CDR3 protein: CASLERSGGLSGYTF
V gene: TRBV28; CDR3 protein: CASSSPGRTLHF
V gene: TRBV4-3; CDR3 protein: CASSLDRVGYSGANVLTF
V gene: TRBV7-2; CDR3 protein: CASSFHGQGASGDTQYF
V gene: TRBV6-2/TRBV6-3; CDR3 protein: CASSRSGGFNEQFF
V gene: TRBV3-1/TRBV3-2; CDR3 protein: CASSQTRDIQYF
V gene: TRBV9; CDR3 protein: CASSVRGTGNYEQYF
V gene: TRBV18; CDR3 protein: CASSPTRGAPTDTQYF
V gene: TRBV7-2; CDR3 protein: CASSTSRDKYGYTF
V gene: TRBV19; CDR3 protein: CASRDRGTPGANVLTF
V gene: TRBV19; CDR3 protein: CASSLRGTQYF